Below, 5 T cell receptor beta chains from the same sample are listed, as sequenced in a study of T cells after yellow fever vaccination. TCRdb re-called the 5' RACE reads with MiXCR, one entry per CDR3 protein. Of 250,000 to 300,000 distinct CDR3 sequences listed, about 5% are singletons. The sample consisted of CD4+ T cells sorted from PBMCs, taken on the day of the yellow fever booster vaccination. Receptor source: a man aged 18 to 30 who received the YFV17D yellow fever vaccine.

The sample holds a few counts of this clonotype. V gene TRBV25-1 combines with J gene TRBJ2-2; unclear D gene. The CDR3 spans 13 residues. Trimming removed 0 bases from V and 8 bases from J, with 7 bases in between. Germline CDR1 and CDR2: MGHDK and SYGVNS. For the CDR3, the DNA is TGTGCCAGCAGTGAATATTTAGGGGGGGAGCTGTTTTTT. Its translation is CASSEYLGGELFF.

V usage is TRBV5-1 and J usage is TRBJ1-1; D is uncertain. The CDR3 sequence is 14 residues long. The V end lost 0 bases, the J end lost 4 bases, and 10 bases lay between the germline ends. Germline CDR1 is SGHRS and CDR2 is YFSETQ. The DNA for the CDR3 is TGCGCCAGCAGCTTGGGTGGGGATTCCACTGAAGCTTTCTTT. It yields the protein CASSLGGDSTEAFF.

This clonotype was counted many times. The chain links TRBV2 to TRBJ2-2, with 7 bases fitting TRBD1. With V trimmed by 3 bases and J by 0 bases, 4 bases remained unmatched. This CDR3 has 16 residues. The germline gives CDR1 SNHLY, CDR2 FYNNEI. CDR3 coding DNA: TGTGCCAGCAGTGATTATGGGACAGCGAACACCGGGGAGCTGTTTTTT. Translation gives CASSDYGTANTGELFF.

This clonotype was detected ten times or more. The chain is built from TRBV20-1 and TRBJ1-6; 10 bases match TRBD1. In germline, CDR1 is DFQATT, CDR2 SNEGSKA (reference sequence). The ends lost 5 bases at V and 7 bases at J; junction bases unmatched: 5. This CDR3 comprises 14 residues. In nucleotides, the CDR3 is TGCAGTGCTCCGACAGGGGGCATAAATTCACCCCTCCACTTT. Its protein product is CSAPTGGINSPLHF.

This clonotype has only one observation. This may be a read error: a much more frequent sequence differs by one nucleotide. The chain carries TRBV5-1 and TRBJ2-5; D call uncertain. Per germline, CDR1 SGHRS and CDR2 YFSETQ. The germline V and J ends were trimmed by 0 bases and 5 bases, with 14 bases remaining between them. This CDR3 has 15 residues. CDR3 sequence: CASSLERAGSETQYF. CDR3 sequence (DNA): TGCGCCAGCAGCTTGGAACGGGCAGGAAGCGAGACCCAGTACTTC. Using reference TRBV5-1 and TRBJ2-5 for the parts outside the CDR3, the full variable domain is KAGVTQTPRYLIKTRGQQVTLSCSPISGHRSVSWYQQTPGQGLQFLFEYFSETQRNKGNFPGRFSGRQFSNSRSEMNVSTLELGDSALYLCASSLERAGSETQYFGPGTRLLVL.